This T cell receptor beta chain comes out of a study of cytomegalovirus exposure and HLA in healthy donors. Study in general: A previous analysis identified approximately 110 million unique TCR beta sequences derived from 180 million or so T cells.

Vbeta (60) and Jbeta (13) primers were used in the PCR. Method: immunoSEQ multiplex PCR; TCRdb's copy keeps in-frame clones and lacks some. This table has about 140,000 clones, approximately 80% appearing once. Whole-study results and caveats: According to the study, approximately 150 TCR beta chains were cytomegalovirus-associated. Within a later analysis, the majority of CMV-associated TCR beta chains appeared HLA-restricted. Relative to the roughly 640-donor mean, N-insertions were reportedly fewer in an Asian-associated ancestry cluster in a later analysis.

Regarding this clone: No antigen is known for it.

The receptor's source is a woman aged 40 to 55 in good health and CMV-seronegative. The sample consisted of PBMCs.

CDR3: CASSQDFGGLNEKLFF. The CDR3 bases are TGTGCCAGCAGCCAAGATTTTGGGGGGTTGAATGAAAAACTGTTTTTT. The chain uses TRBV14 and TRBJ1-4; D possibly corresponds to TRBD1 (5 bases). This CDR3 has 16 amino acids. With 0 bases removed from V and 5 bases from J, the gap between germline ends came to 13 bases. The V gene's germline CDR1 is SGHDN and CDR2 FVKESK. The complete variable domain, with remaining parts taken from reference TRBV14 and TRBJ1-4, reads EAGVTQFPSHSVIEKGQTVTLRCDPISGHDNLYWYRRVMGKEIKFLLHFVKESKQDESGMPNNRFLAERTGGTYSTLKVQPAELEDSGVYFCASSQDFGGLNEKLFFGSGTQLSVL.